These T cell receptor beta chains were read from a single sample in a study of T cell clones after liver transplantation. Method: immunoSEQ multiplex PCR; TCRdb's copy keeps in-frame clones and lacks some. This table holds about 72,000 clones, about nine tenths found once. Source: CD4+ T cells from blood, taken before liver transplant. The receptors were gathered from a human donor who received a liver transplant. Both conserved end residues are part of each CDR3. The order of the fields is V gene, clone size, D gene, J gene, CDR3 DNA, CDR3 protein. The D gene is left open where the match is weak. The size field is filled for only some rows; it gives once, few, many or a size class.

>TRBV5-8|once|NA|TRBJ1-5
TGTGCCAGCAGCCGTTATACGGGTTTAAGCAATCAGCCCCAGCATTTT
CASSRYTGLSNQPQHF
>TRBV28|NA|NA|TRBJ1-2
TGTGCCAGCAGTTTAGATAGTACACGACAGATTCGATATGGCTACACCTTC
CASSLDSTRQIRYGYTF
>TRBV2|NA|NA|TRBJ1-2
TGTGCCAGCAGTGAGATCGTCACGTATGGCTACACCTTC
CASSEIVTYGYTF
>TRBV27|NA|NA|TRBJ1-1
TGTGCCAGCAGGGCAGGACGGAGTTTCAACACTGAAGCTTTCTTT
CASRAGRSFNTEAFF
>TRBV19|NA|NA|TRBJ2-5
TGTGCCAGTAGTTCGGGGGGCGTCGCGCTGGAAGAGACCCAGTACTTC
CASSSGGVALEETQYF
>TRBV6-1|NA|NA|TRBJ1-1
TGTGCCAGCAGTACAGTCTTGAACACTGAAGCTTTCTTT
CASSTVLNTEAFF
>TRBV7-2|NA|TRBD2|TRBJ2-3
TGTGCCAGCAGCCCCTCGACTAGCGGGAGAAGGTCAGATACGCAGTATTTT
CASSPSTSGRRSDTQYF
>TRBV30|NA|NA|TRBJ2-7
TGTGCCTGGGGCTACACCTACGAGCAGTACTTC
CAWGYTYEQYF
>TRBV9|NA|NA|TRBJ1-4
TGTGCCAGCAGCGCCTGGAAAGGGAATGGTGAAAAACTGTTTTTT
CASSAWKGNGEKLFF
>TRBV11-2|NA|NA|TRBJ2-5
TGTGCCAGCAGCTTGGCACAACCACAAGAGACCCAGTACTTC
CASSLAQPQETQYF
>TRBV11-2|NA|NA|TRBJ2-1
TGTGCCAGCAGCTTAGATCTTGGGGAGCAGTTCTTC
CASSLDLGEQFF
>TRBV29-1|NA|NA|TRBJ2-2
TGCAGCGTTGACCCCGGGGCCGGGGAGCTGTTTTTT
CSVDPGAGELFF
>TRBV6-5|NA|TRBD2|TRBJ2-5
TGTGCCAGCAGCAGCGGGAGCCTTACTAGGGCCCAGTACTTC
CASSSGSLTRAQYF